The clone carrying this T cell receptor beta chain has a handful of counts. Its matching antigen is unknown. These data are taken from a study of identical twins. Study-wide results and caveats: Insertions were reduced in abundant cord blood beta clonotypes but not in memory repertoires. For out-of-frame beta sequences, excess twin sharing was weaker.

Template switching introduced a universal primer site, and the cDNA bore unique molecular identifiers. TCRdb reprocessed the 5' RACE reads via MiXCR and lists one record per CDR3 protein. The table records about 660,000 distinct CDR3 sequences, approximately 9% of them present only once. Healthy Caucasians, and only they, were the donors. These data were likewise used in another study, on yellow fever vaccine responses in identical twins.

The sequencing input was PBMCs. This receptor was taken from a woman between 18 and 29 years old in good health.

The CDR3 protein is CASSVGQSHYEQYF. As DNA, the CDR3 is TGTGCCAGCAGCGTGGGACAGTCCCACTACGAGCAGTACTTC. The V gene is TRBV9, the J gene TRBJ2-7; 7 bases are a match to TRBD1. Germline CDR1 is SGDLS and CDR2 is YYNGEE. Trimming at V came to 2 bases and at J to 3 bases, leaving 5 bases not matched to a gene. CDR3 length: 14 amino acids.